The 18 T cell receptor beta chains listed next were all sequenced from one sample in a study of type 1 regulatory T cells. Using its own MiXCR run on the reads, TCRdb lists one record per CDR3 protein. Here the sample spans about 68,000 distinct CDR3 sequences, about three fifths being singletons. These receptors lack a known antigen. Sample: cultured T cells, either the whole culture or a sorted T cell fraction (not recorded which). This sample's subset: Tr1-enriched cell product generated in vitro against host alloantigens. These receptors all come from a human donor in good health.

The rearrangement joins TRBV7-6 to TRBJ1-4, with D perhaps TRBD1 (6 bases). Germline CDR1 and CDR2: SGHVS and FNYEAQ. The CDR3 runs 15 residues. V was clipped by 3 bases and J by 5 bases, with 13 bases between them. This CDR3 is CASSFTGTPNEKLFF. In nucleotides, the CDR3 is TGTGCCAGCAGCTTTACCGGGACACCGAATGAAAAACTGTTTTTT.

V is TRBV9 and J is TRBJ2-3; TRBD1 or TRBD2 may be the D gene (5 bases each). CDR1 is SGDLS, CDR2 YYNGEE, per germline. This CDR3 spans 15 amino acids. Trimming cost V 2 bases and J 2 bases, with 12 bases left between them. CDR3 in amino acids: CASSVIPGATDTQYF. The CDR3 DNA is TGTGCCAGCAGCGTGATCCCCGGGGCCACAGATACGCAGTATTTT.

The chain joins TRBV7-6 to TRBJ2-3, with TRBD2 identical over 9 bases. The CDR3 runs to 21 residues. From germline, CDR1 is SGHVS and CDR2 FNYEAQ. J gave up 4 bases and V 1 base, and 21 bases lay outside the gene matches. The CDR3 here is CASSLGAGSGSSASAADTQYF. In nucleotides, the CDR3 is TGTGCCAGCAGCTTAGGCGCCGGTAGCGGGAGTTCGGCCTCAGCTGCAGATACGCAGTATTTT.

This clonotype was seen a few times. The chain combines TRBV6-2 or TRBV6-3 with TRBJ2-3; TRBD2 is a possible D gene (6 bases). Germline V gene sequence: CDR1 MNHEY, CDR2 SVGEGT. The CDR3 is 15 amino acids. V was shortened by 0 bases and J by 14 bases, with 21 bases between the two germline ends. The CDR3 loop reads CASSYSTTAGTATYF. CDR3 DNA sequence: TGTGCCAGCAGTTACTCCACCACCGCCGGGACTGCTACGTATTTT.

The chain carries TRBV27 and TRBJ1-2, with D perhaps TRBD1 (5 bases). V gave up 0 bases and J gave up 3 bases, with 5 bases separating them. The CDR3 has 13 amino acids. Germline V gene sequence: CDR1 MNHEY, CDR2 SMNVEV (reference sequence). The CDR3 spells CASSLSGDYGYTF. The CDR3 coding sequence is TGTGCCAGCAGTTTATCGGGGGACTATGGCTACACCTTC.

The V and J genes are TRBV7-8 and TRBJ2-6; D gene ambiguous. Germline-derived CDR1 and CDR2 are SGHVS and FQNEAQ. The CDR3 loop spans 14 amino acids. Trimming left V 0 bases short and J 2 bases short, with 2 bases between. This CDR3 reads CASSLAAGANVLTF. The DNA of the CDR3 is TGTGCCAGCAGCTTAGCCGCTGGGGCCAACGTCCTGACTTTC.

Remarks on this clonotype: One junction end disagrees with the germline gene, perhaps due to a read error. V usage is TRBV5-4 and J usage is TRBJ2-1, with 11 bases matching TRBD1. The germline V gene has CDR1 SGHNT and CDR2 YYREEE (reference sequence). The CDR3 length is 15 residues. CDR3 nucleotides: TGTGCCAGCAGCATCCGGGACAGGGGGGGAAATGAGCTGTTCTTC. Protein sequence: CASSIRDRGGNELFF.

A single count supports this clonotype. The chain uses TRBV3-1 and TRBJ1-3, with no clear D. The CDR3 spans 14 residues. The ends were cut back, 1 base at V and 5 bases at J, with 9 bases in the middle. Germline V CDR1 and CDR2: LGHDT, YNNKEL (reference sequence). For the CDR3, the DNA is TGTGCCAGCAGCCAAGCTCGTCTACGAAACACCATATATTTT. Its translation is CASSQARLRNTIYF.

The V call is TRBV27, the J call TRBJ1-2; D is ambiguous. Between the trimmed V and J ends, which lost 3 bases and 10 bases, there was a span of 15 bases. Germline CDR1 is MNHEY and CDR2 is SMNVEV (reference sequence). This CDR3 is 13 amino acids long. The CDR3 region is CASSFRQRDHYTF. The CDR3 DNA is TGTGCCAGCAGTTTTAGGCAACGCGACCACTACACCTTC.

This clonotype was detected a few times. The CDR3 DNA reads TGCGCCAGCAGCTTGGGGGGAGTGGGCGCCGGGGAGCTGTTTTTT. Translated: CASSLGGVGAGELFF. This sequence joins TRBV5-1 and TRBJ2-2, with D tentatively TRBD2 (5 bases). The CDR3 sequence is 15 residues long. The V end lost 0 bases, the J end lost 6 bases, and 12 bases lay between the germline ends. The germline CDR1 and CDR2 sequences are SGHRS and YFSETQ.

Notes on this clonotype: One end of the junction does not line up with germline, which may come from a read error. The rearrangement uses TRBV10-3 and TRBJ2-2; a possible D gene is TRBD2 (7 bases). Germline V gene sequence: CDR1 ENHRY, CDR2 SYGVKD. CDR3 length equals 16 residues. The CDR3 coding sequence is TGTGCCATCAGTGGAGGGGGGGAATCGAACATCGGGGAGCTGTTTTTT. Translating it yields CAISGGGESNIGELFF.

V usage is TRBV7-2 and J usage is TRBJ2-7; unclear D gene. V lost 0 bases and J lost 6, with 15 bases in between. CDR1 and CDR2 (germline): SGHTA, FQGNSA. This CDR3 has 15 amino acids. The CDR3 is CASSLARQWASEQYF. In nucleotides, the CDR3 is TGTGCCAGCAGCTTAGCCAGGCAGTGGGCCAGCGAGCAGTACTTC.

The chain combines TRBV2 with TRBJ1-2; D gene unclear. This CDR3 region has 15 residues. The V end was cut by 1 base, the J end by 0 bases, with 9 bases between. Germline CDR1 SNHLY, CDR2 FYNNEI. CDR3: CASSEVLYSNYGYTF. The CDR3 region has the DNA TGTGCCAGCAGTGAAGTACTCTATTCTAACTATGGCTACACCTTC.

This clonotype has more than one count but fewer than ten. The CDR3 is CASSFSVNTEAFF. Here the CDR3 DNA reads TGTGCCAGCAGTTTCTCAGTGAACACTGAAGCTTTCTTT. This chain joins TRBV27 and TRBJ1-1; unclear D gene. CDR3 length: 13 residues. Germline V lookup: CDR1 MNHEY, CDR2 SMNVEV (reference sequence). Trimming took off 3 bases at V and 0 bases at J, with 5 bases between the two ends.

This clonotype was seen only a few times. The genes are TRBV5-1 and TRBJ2-2; 9 bases map to TRBD2. V dropped 3 bases and J dropped 0; count of bases not matched to a gene: 0. The CDR3 has 15 amino acids. The germline V gene encodes CDR1 SGHRS and CDR2 YFSETQ. The chain's CDR3 is CASSSSGANTGELFF. CDR3 nucleotides: TGCGCCAGCAGCTCTAGCGGGGCGAACACCGGGGAGCTGTTTTTT. The full variable domain, completed using reference TRBV5-1 and TRBJ2-2, is KAGVTQTPRYLIKTRGQQVTLSCSPISGHRSVSWYQQTPGQGLQFLFEYFSETQRNKGNFPGRFSGRQFSNSRSEMNVSTLELGDSALYLCASSSSGANTGELFFGEGSRLTVL.

With respect to this clonotype: A junction boundary mismatches the germline segment, possibly from a read error. V and J are TRBV5-4 and TRBJ2-3, with TRBD1 as a possible D gene (5 bases). CDR1 SGHNT and CDR2 YYREEE come from the germline V gene (reference sequence). The CDR3 is 13 amino acids. The CDR3 region has the DNA TGTGCCAACAGCTTCCCTAGGGGAGATACGCAGTATTTT. Amino acids: CANSFPRGDTQYF.

This clonotype was recorded many times. The chain is built from TRBV24-1 and TRBJ1-2; TRBD1 is a possible D gene (5 bases). The CDR3 spans 13 residues. Trimming removed 1 base at V and 8 bases at J, with 10 bases between. Per germline, CDR1 KGHDR and CDR2 SFDVKD. The CDR3 spells CATSDFSGRGYTF. CDR3 coding DNA: TGTGCCACCAGTGATTTCTCAGGGCGAGGCTACACCTTC.

The chain links TRBV10-3 to TRBJ2-1, with D perhaps TRBD1 (5 bases). The V end lost 3 bases, the J end lost 6 bases, and 15 bases lay between the germline ends. The CDR3 contains 15 residues. The germline V gene encodes CDR1 ENHRY and CDR2 SYGVKD. In nucleotides, the CDR3 is TGTGCCATCAGTGATCAGGGCTCGAGTCCCAATGAGCAGTTCTTC. Its translation: CAISDQGSSPNEQFF.